Listed below are T cell receptor beta chains from one sample, sequenced in a study of control samples from healthy donors and cancer patients. Profiling relied on immunoSEQ multiplex PCR, and the TCRdb table lists in-frame clones only, not all of them. The table has 90,000 to 100,000 clones, approximately 84% seen once. Sequenced sample: PBMCs. The receptors here all came from a man between 70 and 80 years old with lung cancer. Both conserved end residues are part of each CDR3. Each record gives: CDR3 length, D gene, clone size, V gene, J gene, CDR3 protein, CDR3 DNA. The D gene is left open where the match is weak. The size of a clone is reported for some rows only, either as once, few or many, or as a class for expanded clones.

len: 14; d_gene: .; abundance: .; v_gene: TRBV7-8; j_gene: TRBJ2-3; CDR3aa: CASAARWGTDTQYF; CDR3nt: TGTGCCAGTGCAGCCCGCTGGGGCACAGATACGCAGTATTTT
len: 14; d_gene: TRBD2; abundance: .; v_gene: TRBV5-1; j_gene: TRBJ2-5; CDR3aa: CASGGLEPWETQYF; CDR3nt: TGCGCCAGCGGTGGACTAGAACCATGGGAGACCCAGTACTTC
len: 14; d_gene: TRBD1; abundance: .; v_gene: TRBV2; j_gene: TRBJ1-2; CDR3aa: CASSEGTGYYGYTF; CDR3nt: TGTGCCAGCAGTGAAGGGACAGGGTACTATGGCTACACCTTC
len: 14; d_gene: .; abundance: .; v_gene: TRBV9; j_gene: TRBJ2-2; CDR3aa: CASASRLNTGELFF; CDR3nt: TGTGCCAGCGCCTCCCGACTGAACACCGGGGAGCTGTTTTTT
len: 16; d_gene: .; abundance: .; v_gene: TRBV15; j_gene: TRBJ2-2; CDR3aa: CATSRVPGPLTGELFF; CDR3nt: TGTGCCACCAGCAGAGTACCAGGGCCGCTCACCGGGGAGCTGTTTTTT
len: 11; d_gene: .; abundance: .; v_gene: TRBV12-3/TRBV12-4; j_gene: TRBJ2-3; CDR3aa: CASSFSDTQYF; CDR3nt: TGTGCCAGCAGTTTTAGTGATACGCAGTATTTT
len: 17; d_gene: .; abundance: .; v_gene: TRBV9; j_gene: TRBJ1-2; CDR3aa: CASSVYLTPDNNYGYTF; CDR3nt: TGTGCCAGCAGCGTATATTTAACCCCCGACAACAACTATGGCTACACCTTC
len: 15; d_gene: .; abundance: .; v_gene: TRBV19; j_gene: TRBJ1-3; CDR3aa: CASSTARHSGNTIYF; CDR3nt: TGTGCCAGTAGTACCGCCCGGCACTCTGGAAACACCATATATTTT
len: 16; d_gene: .; abundance: .; v_gene: TRBV5-1; j_gene: TRBJ1-3; CDR3aa: CASSWTPTDSGNTIYF; CDR3nt: TGCGCCAGCAGCTGGACCCCGACAGACTCTGGAAACACCATATATTTT
len: 18; d_gene: TRBD1; abundance: once; v_gene: TRBV18; j_gene: TRBJ1-2; CDR3aa: CASSPPWGQGKFRDGYTF; CDR3nt: TGTGCCAGCTCACCACCTTGGGGACAGGGGAAATTTAGAGATGGCTACACCTTC
len: 12; d_gene: .; abundance: .; v_gene: TRBV12-3/TRBV12-4; j_gene: TRBJ1-3; CDR3aa: CASSLIADTIYF; CDR3nt: TGTGCCAGCAGTTTAATAGCAGACACCATATATTTT
len: 13; d_gene: TRBD1; abundance: .; v_gene: TRBV10-3; j_gene: TRBJ1-5; CDR3aa: CAMAGGEGQPQHF; CDR3nt: TGTGCCATGGCAGGGGGCGAAGGGCAGCCCCAGCATTTT
len: 14; d_gene: TRBD1; abundance: .; v_gene: TRBV25-1; j_gene: TRBJ2-5; CDR3aa: CASSASRGPETQYF; CDR3nt: TGTGCCAGCAGTGCCTCCAGGGGGCCGGAGACCCAGTACTTC
len: 14; d_gene: .; abundance: .; v_gene: TRBV5-1; j_gene: TRBJ2-5; CDR3aa: CASSSGLFQETQYF; CDR3nt: TGCGCCAGCAGCTCAGGACTGTTCCAAGAGACCCAGTACTTC
len: 16; d_gene: TRBD2; abundance: .; v_gene: TRBV19; j_gene: TRBJ2-1; CDR3aa: CASSNHGGSSYNEQFF; CDR3nt: TGTGCCAGTAGTAACCACGGGGGGAGCTCCTACAATGAGCAGTTCTTC
len: 15; d_gene: .; abundance: .; v_gene: TRBV5-6; j_gene: TRBJ1-4; CDR3aa: CASSLAGATNEKLFF; CDR3nt: TGTGCCAGCAGCTTGGCGGGGGCAACTAATGAAAAACTGTTTTTT
len: 13; d_gene: .; abundance: .; v_gene: TRBV27; j_gene: TRBJ2-7; CDR3aa: CASSFTGGNEQYF; CDR3nt: TGTGCCAGCAGTTTTACAGGAGGAAACGAGCAGTACTTC
len: 12; d_gene: TRBD1; abundance: .; v_gene: TRBV30; j_gene: TRBJ1-1; CDR3aa: CAWVHRGWEAFF; CDR3nt: TGTGCCTGGGTACACAGGGGCTGGGAAGCTTTCTTT
len: 13; d_gene: TRBD1; abundance: .; v_gene: TRBV11-2; j_gene: TRBJ1-2; CDR3aa: CASSRGQVYGYTF; CDR3nt: TGTGCCAGCAGTCGGGGACAGGTCTATGGCTACACCTTC
len: 11; d_gene: .; abundance: .; v_gene: TRBV20-1; j_gene: TRBJ1-2; CDR3aa: CSATSNYGYTF; CDR3nt: TGCAGTGCAACATCTAACTATGGCTACACCTTC
len: 15; d_gene: TRBD1; abundance: .; v_gene: TRBV18; j_gene: TRBJ2-5; CDR3aa: CASSPQGAIQETQYF; CDR3nt: TGTGCCAGCTCACCACAGGGGGCGATCCAAGAGACCCAGTACTTC
len: 13; d_gene: .; abundance: .; v_gene: TRBV14; j_gene: TRBJ1-1; CDR3aa: CASSQVMNTEAFF; CDR3nt: TGTGCCAGCAGCCAGGTGATGAACACTGAAGCTTTCTTT
len: 12; d_gene: .; abundance: few; v_gene: TRBV29-1; j_gene: TRBJ1-2; CDR3aa: CSVEGESYGYTF; CDR3nt: TGCAGCGTTGAGGGTGAATCCTATGGCTACACCTTC